The following is a T cell receptor beta chain sequence with its context. As yet, its antigen is unknown. The data were taken from a study of identical twins. Addition of a universal primer site occurred through template switching, and cDNA carried unique molecular identifiers. TCRdb re-called the 5' RACE reads with MiXCR, one entry per CDR3 protein. The sample has some 1,700,000 distinct CDR3 sequences; 32% are singletons. Whole-study findings and limits: For out-of-frame beta sequences, excess twin sharing was weaker. Low generation-probability sequences were in excess among twin-shared out-of-frame alpha sequences.

The CDR3 is made up of 15 amino acids. From germline, CDR1 is SGHAT and CDR2 FQNNGV. V gave up 5 bases and J gave up 7 bases; unmatched junction bases: 7. Sequences were obtained from cord blood. The clonotype was recovered from a newborn girl in good health. This rearrangement joins TRBV11-2 to TRBJ1-4; TRBD1 agrees at 10 bases. CDR3 bases: TGTGCCAGCAGCAGACAGGGGGCGCGCAGTGAAAAACTGTTTTTT. Its protein is CASSRQGARSEKLFF.